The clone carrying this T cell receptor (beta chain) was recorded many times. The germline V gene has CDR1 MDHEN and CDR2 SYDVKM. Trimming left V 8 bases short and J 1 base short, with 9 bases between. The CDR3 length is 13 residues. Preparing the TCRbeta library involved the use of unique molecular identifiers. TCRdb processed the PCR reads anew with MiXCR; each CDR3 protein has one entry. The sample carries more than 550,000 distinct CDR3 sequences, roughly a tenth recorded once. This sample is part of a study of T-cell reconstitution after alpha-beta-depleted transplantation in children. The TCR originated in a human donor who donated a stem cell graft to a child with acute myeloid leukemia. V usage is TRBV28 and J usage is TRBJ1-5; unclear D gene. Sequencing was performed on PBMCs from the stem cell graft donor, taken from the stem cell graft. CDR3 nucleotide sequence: TGTGCCAGCGGGATTTTGAGCAATCAGCCCCAGCATTTT. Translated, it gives CASGILSNQPQHF.